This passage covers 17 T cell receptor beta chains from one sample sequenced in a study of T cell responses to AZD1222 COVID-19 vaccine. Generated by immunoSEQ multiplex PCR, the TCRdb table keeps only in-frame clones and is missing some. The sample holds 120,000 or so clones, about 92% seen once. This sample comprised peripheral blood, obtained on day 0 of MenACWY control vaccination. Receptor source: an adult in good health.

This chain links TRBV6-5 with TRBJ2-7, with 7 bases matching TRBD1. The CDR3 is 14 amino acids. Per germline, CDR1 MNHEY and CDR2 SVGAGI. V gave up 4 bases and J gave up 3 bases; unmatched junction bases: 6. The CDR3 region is CASSSRDSNYEQYF. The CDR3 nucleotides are TGTGCCAGCAGTTCCCGGGACAGTAACTACGAGCAGTACTTC.

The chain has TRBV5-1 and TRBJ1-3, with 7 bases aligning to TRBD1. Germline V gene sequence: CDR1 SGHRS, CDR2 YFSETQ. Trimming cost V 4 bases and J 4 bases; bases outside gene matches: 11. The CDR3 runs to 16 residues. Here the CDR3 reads CASSPATGLIGNTIYF. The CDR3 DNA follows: TGCGCCAGCAGCCCCGCGACAGGGTTGATAGGAAACACCATATATTTT. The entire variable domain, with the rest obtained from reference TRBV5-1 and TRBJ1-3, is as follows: KAGVTQTPRYLIKTRGQQVTLSCSPISGHRSVSWYQQTPGQGLQFLFEYFSETQRNKGNFPGRFSGRQFSNSRSEMNVSTLELGDSALYLCASSPATGLIGNTIYFGEGSWLTVV.

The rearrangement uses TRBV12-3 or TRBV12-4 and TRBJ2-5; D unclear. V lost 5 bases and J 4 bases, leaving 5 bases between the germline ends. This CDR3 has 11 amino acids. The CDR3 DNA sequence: TGTGCCAGCAGTACCAGAGAGACCCAGTACTTC. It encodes CASSTRETQYF.

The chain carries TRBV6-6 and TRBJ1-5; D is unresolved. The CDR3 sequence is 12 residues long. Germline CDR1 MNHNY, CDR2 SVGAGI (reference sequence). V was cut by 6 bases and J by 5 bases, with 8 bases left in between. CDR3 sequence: CASRERDQPQHF. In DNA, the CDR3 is TGTGCCAGCAGGGAGAGGGATCAGCCCCAGCATTTT.

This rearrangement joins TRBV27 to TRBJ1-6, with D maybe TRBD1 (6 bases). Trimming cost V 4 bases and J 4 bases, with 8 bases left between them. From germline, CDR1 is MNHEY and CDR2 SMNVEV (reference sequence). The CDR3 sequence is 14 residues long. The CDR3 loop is CASSSGQYNSPLHF. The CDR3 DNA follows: TGTGCCAGCAGTTCAGGACAGTATAATTCACCCCTCCACTTT.

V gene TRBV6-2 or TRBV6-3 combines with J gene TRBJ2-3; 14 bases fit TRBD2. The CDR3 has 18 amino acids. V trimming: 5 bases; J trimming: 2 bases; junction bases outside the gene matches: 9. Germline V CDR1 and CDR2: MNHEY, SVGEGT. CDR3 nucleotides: TGTGCCAGCAGTCGTCGACTAGCGGGGGGGCTAGCCACAGATACGCAGTATTTT. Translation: CASSRRLAGGLATDTQYF.

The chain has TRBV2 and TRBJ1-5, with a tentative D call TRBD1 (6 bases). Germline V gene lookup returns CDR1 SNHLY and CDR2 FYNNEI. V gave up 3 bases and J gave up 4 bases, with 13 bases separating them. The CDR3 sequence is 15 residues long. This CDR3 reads CASSDVQGLNQPQHF. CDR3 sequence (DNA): TGTGCCAGCAGTGATGTCCAGGGGCTAAATCAGCCCCAGCATTTT.

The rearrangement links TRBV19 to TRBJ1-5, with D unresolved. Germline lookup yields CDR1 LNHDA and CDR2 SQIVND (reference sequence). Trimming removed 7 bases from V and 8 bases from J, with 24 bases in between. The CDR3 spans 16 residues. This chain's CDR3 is CASTNHKGRSREPQHF. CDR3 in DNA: TGTGCCAGTACCAACCACAAAGGACGGAGTCGGGAGCCCCAGCATTTT.

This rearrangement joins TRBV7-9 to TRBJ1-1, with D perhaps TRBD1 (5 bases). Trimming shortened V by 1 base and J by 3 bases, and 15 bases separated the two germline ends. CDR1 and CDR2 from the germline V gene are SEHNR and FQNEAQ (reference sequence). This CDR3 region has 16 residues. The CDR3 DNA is TGTGCCAGCAGCTTAGAGGTAGGAGGGGCCCACACTGAAGCTTTCTTT. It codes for CASSLEVGGAHTEAFF.

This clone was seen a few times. The CDR3 sequence: CASSLDGHYGYTF. The DNA for the CDR3 is TGTGCCAGCAGCCTGGACGGCCACTATGGCTACACCTTC. The chain couples TRBV7-9 to TRBJ1-2; D is uncertain. This CDR3 has 13 amino acids. Looked up from germline, CDR1 is SEHNR and CDR2 is FQNEAQ (reference sequence). Trimming took 5 bases from V and 3 from J, leaving 10 bases between them. Based on the CDR3 plus reference TRBV7-9 and TRBJ1-2, the full variable domain is DTGVSQNPRHKITKRGQNVTFRCDPISEHNRLYWYRQTLGQGPEFLTYFQNEAQLEKSRLLSDRFSAERPKGSFSTLEIQRTEQGDSAMYLCASSLDGHYGYTFGSGTRLTVV.

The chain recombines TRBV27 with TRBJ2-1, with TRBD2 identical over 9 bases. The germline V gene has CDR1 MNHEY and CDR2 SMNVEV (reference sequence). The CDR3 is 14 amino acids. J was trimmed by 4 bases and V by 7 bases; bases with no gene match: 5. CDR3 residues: CASKEAGGYNEQFF. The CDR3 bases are TGTGCCAGCAAGGAAGCGGGAGGATACAATGAGCAGTTCTTC.

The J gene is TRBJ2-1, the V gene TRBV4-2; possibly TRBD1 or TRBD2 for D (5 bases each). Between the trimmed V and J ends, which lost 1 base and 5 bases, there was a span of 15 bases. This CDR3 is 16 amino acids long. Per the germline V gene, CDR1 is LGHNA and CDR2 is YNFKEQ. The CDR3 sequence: CASSQVMGRTNNEQFF. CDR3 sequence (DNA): TGTGCCAGCAGCCAAGTTATGGGACGTACTAACAATGAGCAGTTCTTC.

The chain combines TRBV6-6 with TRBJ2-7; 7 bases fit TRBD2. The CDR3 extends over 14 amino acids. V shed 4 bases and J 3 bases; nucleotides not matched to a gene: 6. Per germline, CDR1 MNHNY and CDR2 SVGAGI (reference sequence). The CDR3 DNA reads TGTGCCAGCAGTTCCCGTGGGGGGGTCTACGAGCAGTACGTC. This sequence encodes CASSSRGGVYEQYV.

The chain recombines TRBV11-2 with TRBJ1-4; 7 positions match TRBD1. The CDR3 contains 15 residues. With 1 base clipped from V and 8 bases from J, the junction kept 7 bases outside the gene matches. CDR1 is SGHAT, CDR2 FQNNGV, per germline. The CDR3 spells CASSLARGGYEKLFF. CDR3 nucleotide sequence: TGTGCCAGCAGCTTAGCCAGGGGGGGGTACGAAAAACTGTTTTTT.

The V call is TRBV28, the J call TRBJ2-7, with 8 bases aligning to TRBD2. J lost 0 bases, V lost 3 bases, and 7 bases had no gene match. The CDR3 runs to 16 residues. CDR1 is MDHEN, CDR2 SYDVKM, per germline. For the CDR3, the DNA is TGTGCCAGCAGTTTCTTTAGACTAGCGACCTCCTACGAGCAGTACTTC. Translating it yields CASSFFRLATSYEQYF.

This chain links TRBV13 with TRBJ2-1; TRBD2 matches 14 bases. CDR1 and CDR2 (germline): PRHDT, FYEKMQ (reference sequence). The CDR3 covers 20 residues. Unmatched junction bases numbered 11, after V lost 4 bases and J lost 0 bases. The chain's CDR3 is CASSYYTGTSGSLSYNEQFF. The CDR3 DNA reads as TGTGCCAGCAGCTACTATACCGGGACTAGCGGGAGCCTCTCCTACAATGAGCAGTTCTTC.

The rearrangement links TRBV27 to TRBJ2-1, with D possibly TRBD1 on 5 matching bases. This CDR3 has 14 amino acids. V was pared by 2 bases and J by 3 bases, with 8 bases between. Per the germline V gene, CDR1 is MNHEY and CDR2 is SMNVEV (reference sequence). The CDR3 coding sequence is TGTGCCAGCAGTTTAGACCAGGGCTACAATGAGCAGTTCTTC. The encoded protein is CASSLDQGYNEQFF.